This T cell receptor beta chain was sequenced for a study of CD8 T cells in Susac syndrome. Study context: Fewer than 10 of the sequenced Susac syndrome patients were in remission, and roughly 6 had active disease. Study findings and constraints: The total CD8+ repertoires contained approximately 16 Susac-specific public clones, and the CD8+ TEMRA repertoires contained five. The authors acknowledged that the study's TCR sequencing and HLA analysis involved relatively few individuals.

Random hexamers served to reverse transcribe about 0.5 to 1 ug RNA. TCR beta CDR3 was amplified by immunoSEQ multiplex PCR. This amplification extended across 54 Vbeta and 13 Jbeta segments. One entry per CDR3 protein, called by TCRdb with MiXCR from the immunoSEQ multiplex PCR reads. Among about 85,000 distinct CDR3 sequences listed, over 90% were seen once. Trimming at V came to 3 bases and at J to 5 bases, leaving 3 bases not matched to a gene. The length of the CDR3 is 13 residues. Germline V gene data show CDR1 as SGHDT and CDR2 as YYEEEE. This clonotype was picked up one time. Its matching antigen is unknown.

Sequenced sample: CD8+ T cells from PBMCs. This receptor was identified in a human donor with Susac syndrome. The chain links TRBV5-6 to TRBJ2-5, with 8 bases lining up with TRBD2. The CDR3 DNA is TGTGCCAGCAGCTCGGGGGGGGGCGAGACCCAGTACTTC. Amino acid sequence: CASSSGGGETQYF.